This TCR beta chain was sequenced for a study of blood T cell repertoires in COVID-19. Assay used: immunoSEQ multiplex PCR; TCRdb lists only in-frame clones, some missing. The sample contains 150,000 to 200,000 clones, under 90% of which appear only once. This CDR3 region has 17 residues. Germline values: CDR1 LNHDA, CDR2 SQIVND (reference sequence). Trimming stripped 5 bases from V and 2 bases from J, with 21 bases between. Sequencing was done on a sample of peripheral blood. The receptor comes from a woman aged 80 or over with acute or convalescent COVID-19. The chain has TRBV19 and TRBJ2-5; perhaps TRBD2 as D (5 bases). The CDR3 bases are TGTGCCAGTAGTCAAGGGTCCACTAGGTTGGTTCAAGAGACCCAGTACTTC. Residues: CASSQGSTRLVQETQYF.